This T cell receptor (beta chain) was recorded in a study of Ad26.COV2.S vaccination and SARS-CoV-2 variants. The study's findings and limits: Vaccine recipients and placebo recipients showed similar non-spike TCR breadth.

With respect to this clone: Antigen: not known.

Deletions cut 4 bases from V and 6 bases from J, with 11 bases between. The CDR3 extends over 13 amino acids. Germline V gene sequence: CDR1 SGHRS, CDR2 YFSETQ. Documented treatment: some 20 received Ad26.COV2.S at low or high dose, single or two shots; five or six received placebo; per-sample allocation not given. Specimens were obtained on day 63 following the first vaccine or placebo injection. At a Boston site, the person donating was an adult of 18-55 years. Sequencing was performed with immunoSEQ multiplex PCR; in TCRdb, only in-frame clones are kept and a portion is missing. The sample consists of about 350,000 clones, about 88% of them appearing once.

This chain joins TRBV5-1 and TRBJ1-5, with D unresolved. The clonotype was recovered from a person aged 18-65 years who received the Ad26.COV2.S COVID-19 vaccine or a placebo. The specimen comprised peripheral blood, sampled in a trial of Ad26.COV2.S vaccine versus placebo. The CDR3 loop reads CASSVQGTQPQHF. CDR3 coding DNA: TGCGCCAGCAGCGTCCAAGGAACTCAGCCCCAGCATTTT.